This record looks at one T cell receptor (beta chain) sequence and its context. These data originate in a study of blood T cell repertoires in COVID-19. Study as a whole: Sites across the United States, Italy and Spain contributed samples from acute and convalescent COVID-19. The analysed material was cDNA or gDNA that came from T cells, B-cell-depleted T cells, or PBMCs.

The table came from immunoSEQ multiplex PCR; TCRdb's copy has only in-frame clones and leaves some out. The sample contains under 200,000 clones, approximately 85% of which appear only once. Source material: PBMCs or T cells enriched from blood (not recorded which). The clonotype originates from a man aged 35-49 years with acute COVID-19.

The CDR3 nucleotides read TGTGCCAGCAGCGCCCCCGACAGGGGGCATTACGAGCAGTACTTC. It translates to CASSAPDRGHYEQYF. V usage is TRBV7-2 and J usage is TRBJ2-7, with TRBD1 matching 10 bases. The CDR3 runs 15 residues. Germline V gene data show CDR1 as SGHTA and CDR2 as FQGNSA. V was pared by 5 bases and J by 4 bases, with 8 bases of the junction left unmatched. Drawing the rest from reference TRBV7-2 and TRBJ2-7, the complete variable domain is GAGVSQSPSNKVTEKGKDVELRCDPISGHTALYWYRQSLGQGLEFLIYFQGNSAPDKSGLPSDRFSAERTGGSVSTLTIQRTQQEDSAVYLCASSAPDRGHYEQYFGPGTRLTVT.